This T cell receptor (beta chain) was documented in a study of blood T cell repertoires in COVID-19 (dated by TCRdb to the early 2020s). For the study in its entirety: Collaborator samples came from the United States, Italy and Spain and covered acute and convalescent phases of COVID-19. Deeply sampled blood TCRbeta repertoires from subjects exposed to, actively infected with, or recovered from COVID-19 were included in the dataset. Nearly every sample came with metadata listing a de-identified subject ID, COVID-19 status, age in years and sex. The material from the prospective study consisted of cDNA or gDNA derived from T cells, B-cell-depleted T cells, or PBMCs. The repertoires were released in a freely available public database meant as a resource for research on the immune response to SARS-CoV-2. Samples came from the ongoing ImmuneRACE study (first 160 participants) plus 1,254 subjects from 6 global collaborators. Where HLA class I and class II types were available, the types were taken from metadata supplied by the sample provider, not from assay-based typing.

What the authors observed across the whole study: The quantity of clinical and demographic metadata differed by source and by participant and was supplied without curation.

Concerning this clone itself: This receptor's antigen is unknown. It has no much larger one-base neighbor in the sample; base qualities were not kept.

Each collaborating institution followed its own protocols to collect whole blood in K2EDTA tubes. For TCRbeta analysis, collaborators shipped samples in one of three forms: frozen whole blood, isolated PBMCs, or DNA extracted from either of those sample types. V is pruned by 2 bases and J by 9 bases, leaving 0 bases of the junction without a gene match. CDR1 and CDR2 (MNHEY, SMNVEV) derive from the germline V gene (reference sequence). The CDR3, from cysteine to phenylalanine, totals 14 residues. Just CDR3 DNA is preserved here, 42 bases in frame from base 1. TCRbeta CDR3 regions were amplified from genomic DNA using the immunoSEQ Assay, a bias-controlled multiplex PCR. Regarding the original processing steps: The number of nucleated cells in each sample was estimated by amplification of reference gene primers within the assay. To quantify the absolute abundance of each unique TCRbeta CDR3 rearrangement, sequence reads were collapsed and filtered. For each sample, productive Simpson clonality was calculated by taking the square root of Simpson's diversity index across productive rearrangements. What TCRdb holds here is the immuneACCESS table cut down to in-frame rearrangements. Part of the clones is not present; checked against another copy, under half of the missing clones reflect an unresolved V gene, and the others are unexplained. V, J and clone size reflect that table, while D and trimming were determined from the DNA. The sample has over 20,000 clones on record, approximately 80% of them singletons. The top ten constitute 48% of the sample.

This receptor was obtained from an older man with acute or convalescent COVID-19. The chain was built from TRBV27 and TRBJ1-6; 11 middle bases align to TRBD1. Sequenced: peripheral blood. CDR3 region: CASSLGQGASPLHF. The nucleotide sequence is TGTGCCAGCAGTTTAGGACAGGGGGCTTCACCCCTCCACTTT.